This TCR beta chain appears in the sequencing data of a study of shared clonotypes between healthy human individuals (dated by TCRdb to 2018 to 2020). Context from the whole study: The cohort included a few men and a couple of women between 18 and 49 years of age. To estimate repertoire size and how much clonotype sharing occurs between individuals, the study deeply sequenced the blood TCR repertoires of 5 or 6 healthy adults. Leukapheresis yielded between about 0.85 and 9.5 billion PBMCs per donor. Per donor, three plates each were used for CD4 naive and CD4 memory, two for CD8 naive, and one for CD8 memory. Different laboratories and diverse techniques were used to prepare libraries and sequence TCR repertoires, to increase sequencing depth and limit assay-specific biases. Summary of the overall study and its limitations: Incomplete sequencing was indicated by rarefaction of sorted-subset datasets, despite the large sequencing depth. Sampling was restricted to blood, and TCR repertoires in tissues likely differ from the TCR repertoires found in blood. Larger estimated clonotype richness was generally found for naive subsets than for memory subsets. Across a few donors, approximately 5% of naive CD4, around 3.5% of naive CD8, 2.3% of memory CD4, and roughly 0.4% of memory CD8 clonotypes were shared. Compared with non-shared clonotypes, the clonotypes found in all four sorted-subset donors had higher generation probabilities. The small number of donors limited the genetic and exposure-history diversity represented. Pairwise subsampling led to the expectation that sequencing depth would affect the degree of clonotype sharing among donors.

The donors were healthy, HIV-negative adults who had no recently reported acute infections or vaccinations. Every donor was a Caucasian adult residing in Nashville, Tennessee, USA. CD4+ T cells were enriched by magnetic negative selection; naive cells were then positively selected on CD45RA, and the negative fraction formed the memory subset. Blood was collected by leukapheresis, and PBMCs were isolated by Ficoll-Histopaque density gradient centrifugation and then cryopreserved in liquid nitrogen vapor phase. Purity and quantity of every magnetically sorted T cell population were checked by analytical flow cytometry. Genomic DNA was isolated from each sorted fraction and quantified by UV absorbance on a Nanodrop 2000c. At the junction V is shortened by 0 bases and J by 5 bases, with 10 bases in between. The CDR3 spans 15 residues, from the cysteine through the phenylalanine. Just the 45-base CDR3 DNA is kept, in frame starting at base 1. From the germline V gene, CDR1 is ENHRY and CDR2 is SYGVKD.

A note on this clone: Its target antigen remains unknown. Base qualities are missing; no much larger clone stands one base away.

Using the deep immunoSEQ assay, multiplex PCR amplified TCR CDR3 regions from genomic DNA. Genomic DNA extracted from each cell subset was distributed evenly over all wells of several immunoSEQ 96-well plates, and each plate served as one replicate. For sorted subsets, approximately 200 ng of genomic DNA, equivalent to 25,000 to 30,000 T cell genomes, went into each replicate PCR. The purified libraries were quantified using a Qubit 3.0 fluorometer, sized with a Bioanalyzer 2100, and then quantified again using the KAPA Library Quantification kit. Every immunoSEQ 96-well plate was sequenced on a separate single-read 150-cycle Illumina NextSeq 550 flow cell. The source study handled its data this way. Because the immunoSEQ output included only junctional sequences and no quality scores, the filtering could not be the same as the filtering used for full-length reads. Sequences were annotated with PyIR, a Python wrapper for IgBLAST v1.9, using IMGT germline references to assign V/J genes and CDR3. Reads with weak V/J assignments (E-value above 1e-6), missing CDR3, stop codons, out-of-frame junctions, or ambiguous translated residues were removed. V3J clonotypes were defined as sequences sharing the same inferred V gene, J gene, and CDR3 amino acid sequence. Percentage overlap between repertoires was computed as shared unique clonotypes divided by the size of the smaller repertoire. Three approaches were used to assess repertoire richness: RTK rarefaction, the Chao1 estimator, and Recon v2.1 estimates of unobserved clonotypes. Generation probabilities were computed with OLGA for all TCRbeta clonotypes obtained by the gDNA method from a few donors. TCRdb mirrors the immuneACCESS table, restricted to in-frame sequences. Some clones are absent from its copies; in checked studies, under half trace to an unresolved V gene, and the reason for the others is unknown. The DNA gave D and trimming, while V, J and clone size come from that table. The sample includes over a million clones, with around 97% observed a single time. Clones ranked in the top ten supply over 1% of the sample.

Sequencing was carried out using naive CD4+ T cells sorted from blood. According to the study, the label for this sample's cell subset or site signals: CD45RA+ positively selected. The source of this sequence is a man aged 25-45 years in good health. The chain uses TRBV10-3 and TRBJ1-4; no D gene is confidently identified. DNA sequence: TGTGCCATCAGTGAGTCGAAGTTGGCCAATGAAAAACTGTTTTTT. Translation gives CAISESKLANEKLFF.